This T cell receptor (beta chain) was identified in a study of OX40 agonist ivuxolimab in advanced cancers. Study-level background: The patients' treatment was ivuxolimab, an agonistic anti-OX40 (CD134) antibody. Ivuxolimab doses were 0.01, 0.1, 0.3, 1.5, 3 or 10 mg/kg every 2 weeks. General study findings and limits: Both CD4+ and CD8+ T cell populations in blood had undergone clonal expansion by week 6 at 0.1 to 3.0 mg/kg. Compared with CD4+, CD8+ T cells on average had more expanded clones.

The V gene's germline CDR1 is MNHEY and CDR2 SMNVEV (reference sequence). This CDR3 region has 17 residues. The ends were cut back, 7 bases at V and 2 bases at J, with 18 bases in the middle. The repertoire was sequenced with immunoSEQ multiplex PCR; TCRdb's copy has only in-frame clones and lacks some. The profile shows about 5,900 clones, 81% of them singletons. With respect to this clone: Its antigen is not known.

The material was CD4+ or CD8+ T cells sorted from blood, obtained in a trial of the OX40 agonist ivuxolimab. This receptor was taken from an adult with an advanced solid tumor such as melanoma, head and neck, liver or kidney cancer. The rearrangement uses TRBV27 and TRBJ2-6; D perhaps matches TRBD2 (7 bases). CDR3 sequence: CASTQRGARTGANVLTF. The CDR3 DNA is TGTGCCAGCACCCAACGGGGGGCTAGGACTGGGGCCAACGTCCTGACTTTC.